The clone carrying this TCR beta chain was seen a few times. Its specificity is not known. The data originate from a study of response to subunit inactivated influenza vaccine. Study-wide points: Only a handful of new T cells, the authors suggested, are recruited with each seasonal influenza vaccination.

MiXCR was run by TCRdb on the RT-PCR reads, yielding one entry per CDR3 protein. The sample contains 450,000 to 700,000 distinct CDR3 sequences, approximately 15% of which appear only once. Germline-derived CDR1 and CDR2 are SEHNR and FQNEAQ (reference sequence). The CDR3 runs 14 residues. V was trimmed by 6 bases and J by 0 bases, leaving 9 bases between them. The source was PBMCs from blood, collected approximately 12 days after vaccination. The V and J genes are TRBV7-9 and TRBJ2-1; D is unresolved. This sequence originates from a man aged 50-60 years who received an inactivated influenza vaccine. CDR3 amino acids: CASRAAGSYNEQFF. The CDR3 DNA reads TGTGCCAGCAGGGCGGCCGGCTCCTACAATGAGCAGTTCTTC.